This T cell receptor (beta chain) was recorded in a study of cytomegalovirus exposure and HLA in healthy donors. Study conclusions and caveats: Researchers reported from a later analysis that most CMV-associated TCR beta chains appeared HLA-restricted.

With respect to this clone: The antigen is undetermined.

Germline trimming cut 4 bases from V and 2 bases from J; bases unmatched to any gene: 10. Germline V lookup: CDR1 SGHNT, CDR2 YYREEE (reference sequence). The length of the CDR3 is 16 residues. Both 60 Vbeta primers and 13 Jbeta primers went into the PCR. Assay: immunoSEQ multiplex PCR; the TCRdb copy retains only in-frame clones and omits some. The sample lists 90,000 to 95,000 clones, 70% to 90% occurring once. Input material: PBMCs. This receptor was identified in a man between 18 and 35 years old in good health and CMV-seronegative. The rearrangement links TRBV5-4 to TRBJ2-3; 7 positions match TRBD2. The CDR3: CASSLPTGGTTDTQYF. The CDR3 DNA sequence: TGTGCCAGCAGCCTTCCTACCGGGGGGACCACAGATACGCAGTATTTT.